This T cell receptor beta chain was profiled in a study of T-cell reconstitution after alpha-beta-depleted transplantation in children. The germline CDR1 and CDR2 sequences are DFQATT and SNEGSKA (reference sequence). V was cut by 0 bases and J by 3 bases, with 23 bases left in between. The CDR3 has 18 amino acids. This clonotype has a handful of counts. The antigen is unknown. General study points: Reportedly, roughly two months post-transplant, alpha-beta T cells arose from several hundred expanded graft clones. TCRbeta diversity was high at day 60 in some patients (a result of surviving recipient T cells and thymic progenitors). A year post-transplant, T-cell counts and diversity derived mostly from newly produced T cells.

Unique molecular identifiers were used to barcode this TCRbeta library. TCRdb re-derived calls from the PCR reads in MiXCR, one entry per CDR3 protein. This table has around 440,000 distinct CDR3 sequences, over 9.5% appearing once. The TCR comes from a child aged 2 to 15 with inherited bone marrow failure, due to receive a stem cell transplant. V gene TRBV20-1 combines with J gene TRBJ1-2; the D gene is possibly TRBD1 (6 bases). The input for sequencing was PBMCs, taken before TCRalphabeta/CD19-depleted stem cell transplant. CDR3 nucleotide sequence: TGCAGTGCTAGAGAGAGGGGAAGCCTCACAGGGACTTACTATGGCTACACCTTC. As protein: CSARERGSLTGTYYGYTF.